One and the same sample provided the 17 T cell receptor beta chains below, sequenced in a study of shared T cell receptors in the human thymus. Generated by immunoSEQ multiplex PCR, the TCRdb table keeps only in-frame clones and is missing some. Here the sample spans more than 300,000 clones, around 93% being singletons. The sequenced material came from thymocytes. These receptors originate from a human donor.

The J gene is TRBJ2-7, the V gene TRBV6-5; the match to TRBD1 covers 9 bases. The CDR3 covers 16 residues. The germline gives CDR1 MNHEY, CDR2 SVGAGI. Trimming cost V 4 bases and J 7 bases; bases outside gene matches: 14. This CDR3 is CASSSPSGTGYREQYF. DNA of the CDR3: TGTGCCAGCAGTTCTCCCTCAGGGACAGGGTATCGGGAGCAGTACTTC.

This clone was recorded once. Other nucleotide sequences from this sample produce the same CDR3. The chain uses TRBV27 and TRBJ2-3; TRBD2 matches at 7 bases. The V and J ends lost 1 base and 3 bases, in that order; junction bases with no gene match: 4. The germline V gene has CDR1 MNHEY and CDR2 SMNVEV (reference sequence). The CDR3 has 15 amino acids. The CDR3 nucleotides read TGTGCCAGCAGTTTATTGGGGGGAGGGACAGATACGCAGTATTTT. Its protein is CASSLLGGGTDTQYF.

The rearrangement uses TRBV28 and TRBJ2-2; D uncertain. CDR3 length equals 14 residues. V dropped 5 bases and J dropped 1 base, with 8 bases sitting between them. CDR1 is MDHEN and CDR2 is SYDVKM in the germline V gene. Here the CDR3 DNA reads TGTGCCAGCAGTGGCCGACAGAACACCGGGGAGCTGTTTTTT. This gives the protein CASSGRQNTGELFF.

V usage is TRBV5-1 and J usage is TRBJ2-7; D is undetermined. Per the germline V gene, CDR1 is SGHRS and CDR2 is YFSETQ. There are 17 residues in the CDR3. V was shortened by 3 bases and J by 0 bases, with 19 bases between the two germline ends. The CDR3 DNA sequence: TGCGCCAGCAGCTCTAACCCATGGGCCCCCAGCTCCTACGAGCAGTACTTC. Translation gives CASSSNPWAPSSYEQYF.

This rearrangement joins TRBV6-6 to TRBJ2-1, with unresolved D. The CDR3 extends over 12 amino acids. V gave up 5 bases and J gave up 6 bases, with 8 bases separating them. Germline V gene lookup returns CDR1 MNHNY and CDR2 SVGAGI (reference sequence). CDR3 in amino acids: CASSSFPNEQFF. The DNA for the CDR3 is TGTGCCAGCAGTAGTTTCCCCAATGAGCAGTTCTTC.

The J gene is TRBJ2-7, the V gene TRBV29-1; 8 bases fit TRBD2. The length of the CDR3 is 13 residues. Unmatched junction bases numbered 9, after V lost 5 bases and J lost 6 bases. Germline CDR1 reads SQVTM; CDR2 reads ANQGSEA. In DNA form, the CDR3 reads TGCAGCGTTCTAGCGGGCGACCCTAGCGAGCAGTACTTC. This sequence encodes CSVLAGDPSEQYF.

CDR3 nucleotides: TGTGCCAGCAGCCCCCCGGACAGGGACGACACCGGGGAGCTGTTTTTT. Translating gives CASSPPDRDDTGELFF. V and J are TRBV7-2 and TRBJ2-2, with 8 bases identical to TRBD1. The CDR3 has 16 residues. The V segment lost 5 bases and the J segment 3 bases; nucleotides outside the gene matches: 8. CDR1 SGHTA and CDR2 FQGNSA come from the germline V gene. Full variable domain (rest looked up from reference TRBV7-2 and TRBJ2-2): GAGVSQSPSNKVTEKGKDVELRCDPISGHTALYWYRQSLGQGLEFLIYFQGNSAPDKSGLPSDRFSAERTGGSVSTLTIQRTQQEDSAVYLCASSPPDRDDTGELFFGEGSRLTVL.

CDR3 in amino acids: CASSQSRDRVTGELFF. DNA for the CDR3: TGTGCCAGCAGCCAATCCCGGGACAGGGTCACCGGGGAGCTGTTTTTT. This chain connects TRBV4-2 to TRBJ2-2, with 9 bases fitting TRBD1. The CDR3 spans 16 residues. V was pared by 2 bases and J by 4 bases, with 5 bases of the junction left unmatched. CDR1 LGHNA and CDR2 YNFKEQ come from the germline V gene.

This clone was seen only a few times. V gene TRBV5-5 combines with J gene TRBJ1-4; maybe TRBD1 (5 bases). This CDR3 contains 15 residues. Trimming removed 5 bases at V and 12 bases at J, with 23 bases between. The germline gives CDR1 SGHKS, CDR2 YYEKEE (reference sequence). The CDR3 here is CASRPDRSTYGELFF. CDR3 bases: TGTGCCAGCAGACCCGACAGATCGACGTATGGGGAACTGTTTTTT.

The chain combines TRBV28 with TRBJ1-1, with 8 positions matching TRBD1. The CDR3 has 13 residues. Germline V lookup: CDR1 MDHEN, CDR2 SYDVKM. The ends lost 6 bases at V and 5 bases at J; junction bases unmatched: 5. CDR3 region: CASSNRGGTEAFF. For the CDR3, the DNA is TGTGCCAGCAGCAACAGGGGGGGGACTGAAGCTTTCTTT.

The chain carries TRBV28 and TRBJ2-7; D gene uncertain. Germline V gene data show CDR1 as MDHEN and CDR2 as SYDVKM. The V and J ends lost 1 base and 3 bases respectively, with 7 bases between them. The CDR3 length is 13 residues. The CDR3 region has the DNA TGTGCCAGCAGTTTATATGGTTTCTACGAGCAGTACTTC. As protein: CASSLYGFYEQYF.

This chain uses TRBV7-9 with TRBJ1-4, with D maybe TRBD1 (6 bases). This CDR3 spans 18 amino acids. Germline V CDR1 and CDR2: SEHNR, FQNEAQ (reference sequence). V was shortened by 4 bases and J by 5 bases, with 23 bases between the two germline ends. The CDR3 bases are TGTGCCAGCAGCTCCATAGAATGGACAGCTATCCCGAATGAAAAACTGTTTTTT. This sequence encodes CASSSIEWTAIPNEKLFF.

The J gene is TRBJ1-2, the V gene TRBV7-6, with D possibly matching TRBD1 (5 bases). The CDR3 has 14 amino acids. The V gene lost 5 bases and the J gene lost 4 bases, with 14 bases spanning the gap. Germline V gives CDR1 SGHVS, CDR2 FNYEAQ. In DNA form, the CDR3 reads TGTGCCAGCAGCCTCAGCCTTCAGGGCTATGGCTACACCTTC. This gives the protein CASSLSLQGYGYTF.

The chain links TRBV19 to TRBJ1-2, with D tentatively TRBD1 (6 bases). CDR3 length: 13 residues. CDR1 is LNHDA, CDR2 SQIVND, per germline (reference sequence). The V and J ends lost 7 bases and 2 bases respectively, with 11 bases between them. The CDR3 reads CASTRTDNYGYTF. CDR3 DNA sequence: TGTGCCAGTACAAGGACAGACAACTATGGCTACACCTTC. The variable domain in full, with the rest retrieved from reference TRBV19 and TRBJ1-2, is DGGITQSPKYLFRKEGQNVTLSCEQNLNHDAMYWYRQDPGQGLRLIYYSQIVNDFQKGDIAEGYSVSREKKESFPLTVTSAQKNPTAFYLCASTRTDNYGYTFGSGTRLTVV.

This chain joins TRBV11-2 and TRBJ2-3; no clear D gene. CDR1 is SGHAT, CDR2 FQNNGV, per germline. There are 14 residues in the CDR3. Deletions cut 3 bases from V and 2 bases from J, with 9 bases between. DNA for the CDR3: TGTGCCAGCAGCTTCTCCAGAAACACAGATACGCAGTATTTT. Translation: CASSFSRNTDTQYF.

The chain employs TRBV4-3 and TRBJ1-5, with no clear D. CDR3 length: 15 residues. V shed 4 bases and J shed 4 bases, with 14 bases lying between them. Germline-derived CDR1 and CDR2 are LGHNA and YSLEER. CDR3 nucleotides: TGCGCCAGCAGCCGCTCCGGCAGTCCAAATCAGCCCCAGCATTTT. Translation gives CASSRSGSPNQPQHF.

The rearrangement links TRBV27 to TRBJ2-3; TRBD1 aligns across 7 bases. From germline, CDR1 is MNHEY and CDR2 SMNVEV (reference sequence). The junction had 11 bases not matched to a gene; V was cut back by 4 bases and J by 7 bases. The CDR3 loop spans 15 amino acids. CDR3 amino acids: CASSYRGPRINTQYF. The DNA for the CDR3 is TGTGCCAGCAGTTACAGGGGCCCGAGGATTAATACGCAGTATTTT.